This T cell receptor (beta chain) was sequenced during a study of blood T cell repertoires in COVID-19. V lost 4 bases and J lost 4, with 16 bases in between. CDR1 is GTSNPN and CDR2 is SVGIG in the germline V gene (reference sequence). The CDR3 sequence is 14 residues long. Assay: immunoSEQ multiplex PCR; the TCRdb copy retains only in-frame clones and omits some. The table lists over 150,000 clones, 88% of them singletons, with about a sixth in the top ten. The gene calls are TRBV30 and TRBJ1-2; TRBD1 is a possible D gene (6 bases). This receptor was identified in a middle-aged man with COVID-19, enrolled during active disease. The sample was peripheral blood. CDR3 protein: CAWIASLGAYGYTF. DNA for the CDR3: TGTGCCTGGATCGCATCTTTGGGGGCCTATGGCTACACCTTC.